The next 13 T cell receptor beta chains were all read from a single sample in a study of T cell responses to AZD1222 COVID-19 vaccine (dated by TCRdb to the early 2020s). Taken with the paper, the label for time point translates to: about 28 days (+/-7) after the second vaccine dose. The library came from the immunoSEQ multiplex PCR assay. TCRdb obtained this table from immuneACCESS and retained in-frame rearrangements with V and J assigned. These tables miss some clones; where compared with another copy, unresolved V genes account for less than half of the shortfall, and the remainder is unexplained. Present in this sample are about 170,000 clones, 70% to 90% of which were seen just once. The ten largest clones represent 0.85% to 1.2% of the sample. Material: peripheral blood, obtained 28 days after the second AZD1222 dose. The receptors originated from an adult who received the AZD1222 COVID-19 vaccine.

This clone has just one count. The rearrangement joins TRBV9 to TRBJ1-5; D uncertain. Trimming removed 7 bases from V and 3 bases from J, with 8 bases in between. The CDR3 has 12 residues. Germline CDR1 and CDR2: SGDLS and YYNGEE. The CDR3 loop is CASGRPNQPQHF. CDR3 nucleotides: TGTGCCAGCGGCAGGCCCAATCAGCCCCAGCATTTT.

CDR3 sequence reads: CASSRTYEQYF. The CDR3 DNA sequence: TGTGCCAGCAGCCGGACCTACGAGCAGTACTTC. The chain combines TRBV2 with TRBJ2-7; D gene ambiguous. CDR1 is SNHLY and CDR2 is FYNNEI in the germline V gene. This CDR3 contains 11 residues. Deletions cut 6 bases from V and 2 bases from J, with 5 bases between.

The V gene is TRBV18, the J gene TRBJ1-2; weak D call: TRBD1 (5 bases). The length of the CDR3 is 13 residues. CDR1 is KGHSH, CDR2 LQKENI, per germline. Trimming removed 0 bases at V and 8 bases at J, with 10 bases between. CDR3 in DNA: TGTGCCAGCTCACCACCCAGGGAGACGGGCTACACCTTC. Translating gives CASSPPRETGYTF.

The CDR3 loop is CASSSQGGANYGYTF. CDR3 DNA sequence: TGTGCCAGCAGCTCCCAGGGGGGAGCTAACTATGGCTACACCTTC. The chain recombines TRBV5-4 with TRBJ1-2; 7 nucleotides line up with TRBD1. CDR3 length: 15 amino acids. With V trimmed by 3 bases and J by 0 bases, 5 bases remained unmatched. Per the germline V gene, CDR1 is SGHNT and CDR2 is YYREEE (reference sequence). The full variable domain, rest sourced from reference TRBV5-4 and TRBJ1-2, is ETGVTQSPTHLIKTRGQQVTLRCSSQSGHNTVSWYQQALGQGPQFIFQYYREEENGRGNFPPRFSGLQFPNYSSELNVNALELDDSALYLCASSSQGGANYGYTFGSGTRLTVV.

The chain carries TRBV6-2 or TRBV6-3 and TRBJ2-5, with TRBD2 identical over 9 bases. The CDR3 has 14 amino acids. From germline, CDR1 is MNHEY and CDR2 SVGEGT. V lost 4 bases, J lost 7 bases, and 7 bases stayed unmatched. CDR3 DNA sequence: TGTGCCAGCAGTTTCCTAGCGGGGCCCCCGACCCAGTACTTC. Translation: CASSFLAGPPTQYF.

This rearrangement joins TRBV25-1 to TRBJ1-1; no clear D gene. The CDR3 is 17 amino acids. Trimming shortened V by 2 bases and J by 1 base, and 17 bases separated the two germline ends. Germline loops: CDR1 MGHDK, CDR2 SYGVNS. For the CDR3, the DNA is TGTGCCAGCAGTGAAGGTGGCAGAAAAATTAGGAACACTGAAGCTTTCTTT. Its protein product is CASSEGGRKIRNTEAFF.

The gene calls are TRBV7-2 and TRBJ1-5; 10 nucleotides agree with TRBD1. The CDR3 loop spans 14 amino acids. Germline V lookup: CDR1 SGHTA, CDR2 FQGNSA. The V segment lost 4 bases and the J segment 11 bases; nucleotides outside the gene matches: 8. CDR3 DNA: TGTGCCAGCAGCTCGGGACAGGGGAGGATGGCCCAGCATTTT. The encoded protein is CASSSGQGRMAQHF.

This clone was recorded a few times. The CDR3 nucleotides read TGTGCCAGCAGTCCCTCGACAGGGAAGAGGAGGGGCTACACCTTC. This sequence encodes CASSPSTGKRRGYTF. V usage is TRBV2 and J usage is TRBJ1-2, with TRBD1 matching over 7 bases. Trimming at V came to 5 bases and at J to 8 bases, leaving 14 bases not matched to a gene. The CDR3 loop spans 15 amino acids. Germline V gene data show CDR1 as SNHLY and CDR2 as FYNNEI. Variable domain in full (rest from reference TRBV2 and TRBJ1-2): EPEVTQTPSHQVTQMGQEVILRCVPISNHLYFYWYRQILGQKVEFLVSFYNNEISEKSEIFDDQFSVERPDGSNFTLKIRSTKLEDSAMYFCASSPSTGKRRGYTFGSGTRLTVV.

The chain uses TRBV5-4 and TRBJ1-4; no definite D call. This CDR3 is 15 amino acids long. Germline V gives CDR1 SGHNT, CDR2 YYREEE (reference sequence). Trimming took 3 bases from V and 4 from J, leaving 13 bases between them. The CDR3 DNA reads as TGTGCCAGCAGCTACACCAAGGATTATAATGAAAAACTGTTTTTT. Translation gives CASSYTKDYNEKLFF. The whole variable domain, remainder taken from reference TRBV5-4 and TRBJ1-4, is ETGVTQSPTHLIKTRGQQVTLRCSSQSGHNTVSWYQQALGQGPQFIFQYYREEENGRGNFPPRFSGLQFPNYSSELNVNALELDDSALYLCASSYTKDYNEKLFFGSGTQLSVL.

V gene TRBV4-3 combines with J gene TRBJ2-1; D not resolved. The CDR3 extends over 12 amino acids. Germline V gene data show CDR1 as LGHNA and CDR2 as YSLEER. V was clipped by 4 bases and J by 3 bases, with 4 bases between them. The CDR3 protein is CASSRDYNEQFF. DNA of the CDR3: TGCGCCAGCAGCCGGGACTACAATGAGCAGTTCTTC.

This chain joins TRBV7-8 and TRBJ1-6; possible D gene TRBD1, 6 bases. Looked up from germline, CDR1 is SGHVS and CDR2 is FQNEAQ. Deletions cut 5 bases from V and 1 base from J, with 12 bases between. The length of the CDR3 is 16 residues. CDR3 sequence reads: CASSLQGGSYNSPLHF. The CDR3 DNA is TGTGCCAGCAGCCTACAGGGTGGGTCCTATAATTCACCCCTCCACTTT.

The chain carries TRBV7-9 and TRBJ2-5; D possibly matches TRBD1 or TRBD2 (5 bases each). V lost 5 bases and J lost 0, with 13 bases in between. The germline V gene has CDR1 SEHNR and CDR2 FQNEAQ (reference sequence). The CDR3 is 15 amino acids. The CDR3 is CASSLLMGDQETQYF. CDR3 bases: TGTGCCAGCAGCCTCCTCATGGGGGACCAAGAGACCCAGTACTTC.

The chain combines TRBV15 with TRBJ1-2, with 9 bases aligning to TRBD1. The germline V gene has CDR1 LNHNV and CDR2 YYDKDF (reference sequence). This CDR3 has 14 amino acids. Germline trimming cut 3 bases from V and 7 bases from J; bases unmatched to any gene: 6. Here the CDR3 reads CATSSVQGASGYTF. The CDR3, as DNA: TGTGCCACCAGCAGTGTACAGGGGGCATCTGGCTACACCTTC.